This TCR beta chain was identified in a study of OX40 agonist ivuxolimab in advanced cancers. Looking at the study overall: Patients were treated with ivuxolimab, an agonistic anti-OX40 (CD134) antibody. The dose-escalation cohort had hepatocellular carcinoma, melanoma, renal cell or head and neck cancer. Three patients showed partial responses: one hepatocellular carcinoma and two cutaneous melanoma cases. Points from the study as a whole: In the expanded peripheral T cells, antigen specificity was never determined.

In regard to this clone: Its matching antigen is unknown.

The protocol was immunoSEQ multiplex PCR, while the TCRdb copy is restricted to in-frame clones and leaves out a portion. The repertoire includes around 39,000 clones, more than 75% of them detected once, and 1.5% to 2% sits in the top ten. Per the germline V gene, CDR1 is MNHNS and CDR2 is SASEGT. V was pared by 7 bases and J by 8 bases, with 9 bases between. There are 11 residues in the CDR3. The genes are TRBV6-1 and TRBJ2-1; no reliable D call. The TCR comes from an adult with an advanced solid tumor such as melanoma, head and neck, liver or kidney cancer. The sample here was CD4+ or CD8+ T cells sorted from blood, taken in a trial of the OX40 agonist ivuxolimab. The CDR3 spells CASKQAHEQFF. In DNA form, the CDR3 reads TGTGCCAGCAAGCAAGCCCATGAGCAGTTCTTC.